The 30 T cell receptor beta chains listed next were all sequenced from one sample in a study of Tregs in tolerant kidney transplant recipients. The table came from immunoSEQ multiplex PCR; TCRdb's copy has only in-frame clones and leaves some out. The sample includes some 90,000 clones, 85% to 95% of them seen just once. What was sequenced was CD8+ T cells from blood. The receptors stem from a human donor in good health.

This clone showed up just once. The chain joins TRBV5-4 to TRBJ1-1; the D is unclear. V lost 4 bases and J 1 base, leaving 14 bases between the germline ends. The length of the CDR3 is 15 residues. Germline-derived CDR1 and CDR2 are SGHNT and YYREEE (reference sequence). DNA of the CDR3: TGTGCCAGCAGCACGGACGTCTCCGGGAACACTGAAGCTTTCTTT. This translates into CASSTDVSGNTEAFF.

This sequence joins TRBV13 and TRBJ1-3; D is unresolved. Trimming stripped 2 bases from V and 4 bases from J, with 6 bases between. This CDR3 comprises 13 residues. Germline CDR1 reads PRHDT; CDR2 reads FYEKMQ (reference sequence). The CDR3 spells CASSLKGGNTIYF. The CDR3 DNA reads as TGTGCCAGCAGCTTAAAAGGCGGAAACACCATATATTTT.

The V call is TRBV25-1, the J call TRBJ2-5; 7 bases agree with TRBD1. In germline, CDR1 is MGHDK, CDR2 SYGVNS. The CDR3 consists of 16 residues. The trim removed 1 base at V and 0 bases at J, leaving 5 bases unmatched. In nucleotides, the CDR3 is TGTGCCAGCAGTGAATTGACGGGACAGAACCAAGAGACCCAGTACTTC. As protein: CASSELTGQNQETQYF.

The rearrangement uses TRBV6-5 and TRBJ2-7; D is perhaps TRBD1 or TRBD2 (6 bases each). Germline V gives CDR1 MNHEY, CDR2 SVGAGI. V gave up 0 bases and J gave up 7 bases, with 10 bases separating them. The CDR3 covers 13 residues. The CDR3 coding sequence is TGTGCCAGCAGTTACTCGACGGGGGCGGAGCAGTACTTC. Translation gives CASSYSTGAEQYF.

This chain links TRBV10-3 with TRBJ2-7; D call uncertain. The V gene's germline CDR1 is ENHRY and CDR2 SYGVKD. Trimming shortened V by 6 bases and J by 3 bases, and 12 bases separated the two germline ends. CDR3 length: 13 residues. DNA for the CDR3: TGTGCCATCAGGGCGATAAGGGACTACGAGCAGTACTTC. Encoded protein: CAIRAIRDYEQYF.

This chain links TRBV7-6 with TRBJ2-1; 11 nucleotides line up with TRBD2. V gave up 1 base and J gave up 7 bases; unmatched junction bases: 3. CDR3 length: 15 amino acids. In germline, CDR1 is SGHVS, CDR2 FNYEAQ. As DNA, the CDR3 is TGTGCCAGCAGCTTAGTAGCGGGAGGGCCTAATGAGCAGTTCTTC. This codes for CASSLVAGGPNEQFF.

V usage is TRBV11-2 and J usage is TRBJ2-7, with TRBD1 as a possible D gene (7 bases). The CDR3 has 15 amino acids. Looked up from germline, CDR1 is SGHAT and CDR2 is FQNNGV. V shed 5 bases and J shed 6 bases, with 20 bases lying between them. Written as DNA, the CDR3 is TGTGCCAGCAGCCACACTCAGGGGGGAAGTCGCGAGCAGTACTTC. It encodes CASSHTQGGSREQYF.

The genes are TRBV27 and TRBJ2-3; tentatively, D is TRBD2 (7 bases). The germline CDR1 and CDR2 sequences are MNHEY and SMNVEV (reference sequence). V lost 6 bases and J lost 2, with 21 bases in between. The CDR3 spans 17 residues. CDR3 bases: TGTGCCAGCAGCCCGGCGGGGGCCCTACCCCCCACAGATACGCAGTATTTT. Protein sequence: CASSPAGALPPTDTQYF.

V gene TRBV29-1 combines with J gene TRBJ2-5; D possibly corresponds to TRBD2 (6 bases). V was pared by 1 base and J by 2 bases, with 11 bases between. CDR1 SQVTM and CDR2 ANQGSEA come from the germline V gene. This CDR3 has 14 residues. The CDR3 DNA reads TGCAGCGTTGAAGCGTGGGACTTTCAAGAGACCCAGTACTTC. Amino acids: CSVEAWDFQETQYF.

This rearrangement joins TRBV7-8 to TRBJ2-1; the D gene is possibly TRBD2 (6 bases). Looked up from germline, CDR1 is SGHVS and CDR2 is FQNEAQ. V was cut by 5 bases and J by 2 bases, with 19 bases left in between. The CDR3 is 17 residues long. CDR3 DNA: TGTGCCAGCAGCCCCCTCTGGGGGGAAGTACCCTACAATGAGCAGTTCTTC. It yields the protein CASSPLWGEVPYNEQFF.

The J gene is TRBJ1-2, the V gene TRBV27; TRBD1 aligns across 10 bases. Germline loops: CDR1 MNHEY, CDR2 SMNVEV (reference sequence). V shed 3 bases, J shed 4 bases, and the junction held 2 bases outside the gene matches. CDR3 length equals 14 residues. CDR3 in DNA: TGTGCCAGCAGTTTCGGGACAGGGGCCTATGGCTACACCTTC. Translation: CASSFGTGAYGYTF.

This clone has only one observation. The V call is TRBV7-9, the J call TRBJ1-3; tentative D call: TRBD1 (6 bases). The CDR3 contains 17 residues. Germline CDR1 SEHNR, CDR2 FQNEAQ (reference sequence). V was clipped by 5 bases and J by 1 base, with 18 bases between them. DNA for the CDR3: TGTGCCAGCAGCCCTCTGCCGGGGGCCGATTCTGGAAACACCATATATTTT. This codes for CASSPLPGADSGNTIYF.

This rearrangement joins TRBV14 to TRBJ2-2; 9 positions match TRBD2. From germline, CDR1 is SGHDN and CDR2 FVKESK. Trimming at V came to 4 bases and at J to 2 bases, leaving 5 bases not matched to a gene. This CDR3 comprises 16 residues. This chain's CDR3 is CASSPLAGSNTGELFF. CDR3 nucleotides: TGTGCCAGCAGCCCCCTAGCGGGGAGTAACACCGGGGAGCTGTTTTTT.

The chain recombines TRBV10-3 with TRBJ2-6; possible D gene TRBD2, 6 bases. This CDR3 has 19 amino acids. CDR1 ENHRY and CDR2 SYGVKD come from the germline V gene. Deletions cut 3 bases from V and 0 bases from J, with 18 bases between. CDR3 region: CAISDFYTGVSSGANVLTF. The CDR3, as DNA: TGTGCCATCAGTGACTTTTATACGGGAGTTAGCTCTGGGGCCAACGTCCTGACTTTC.

CDR3 amino acids: CASSIGGSTDTQYF. DNA for the CDR3: TGTGCCAGTAGTATAGGGGGGAGCACAGATACGCAGTATTTT. The rearrangement uses TRBV19 and TRBJ2-3; D may match TRBD1 or TRBD2 (5 bases each). Germline CDR1 is LNHDA and CDR2 is SQIVND (reference sequence). V lost 1 base and J lost 0, with 5 bases in between. CDR3 length equals 14 residues.

This chain uses TRBV4-1 with TRBJ1-3; no clear D gene. The CDR3 length is 13 residues. Per germline, CDR1 MGHRA and CDR2 YSYEKL. The germline V and J ends were trimmed by 4 bases and 4 bases, with 8 bases remaining between them. The CDR3 sequence: CASSLVEGNTIYF. The CDR3, as DNA: TGCGCCAGCAGCCTCGTCGAGGGAAACACCATATATTTT.

This chain uses TRBV4-1 with TRBJ1-5; 10 bases line up with TRBD1. Trimming removed 1 base from V and 2 bases from J; junction bases left unmatched: 5. This CDR3 region has 17 residues. Germline CDR1 is MGHRA and CDR2 is YSYEKL. CDR3 coding DNA: TGCGCCAGCAGCCAAGGGACAGGGGGAGGCCGCAATCAGCCCCAGCATTTT. Translated: CASSQGTGGGRNQPQHF.

The gene calls are TRBV14 and TRBJ2-7; D could derive from TRBD1 or TRBD2 (5 bases each). Germline V CDR1 and CDR2: SGHDN, FVKESK. V was cut by 3 bases and J by 6 bases, with 12 bases left in between. There are 13 residues in the CDR3. The CDR3 here is CASSHGTPVEQYF. As DNA, the CDR3 is TGTGCCAGCAGCCACGGGACCCCCGTCGAGCAGTACTTC.

The chain is built from TRBV18 and TRBJ1-1, with TRBD1 as a possible D gene (5 bases). Per the germline V gene, CDR1 is KGHSH and CDR2 is LQKENI. The germline V and J ends were trimmed by 5 bases and 1 base, with 8 bases remaining between them. The CDR3 is 13 residues long. CDR3 DNA: TGTGCCAGCTCAAAGGGGTGGAACACTGAAGCTTTCTTT. Encoded protein: CASSKGWNTEAFF.

The chain links TRBV27 to TRBJ1-5; D is uncertain. Trimming stripped 4 bases from V and 1 base from J, with 8 bases between. CDR1 and CDR2 (germline): MNHEY, SMNVEV (reference sequence). The CDR3 runs 14 residues. CDR3 in amino acids: CASSSLGSNQPQHF. The CDR3 bases are TGTGCCAGCAGTTCCCTGGGGAGCAATCAGCCCCAGCATTTT.

The genes are TRBV10-1 and TRBJ2-1; D remains ambiguous. The germline CDR1 and CDR2 sequences are WNHNN and SYGVQD (reference sequence). The V gene lost 2 bases and the J gene lost 4 bases, with 3 bases spanning the gap. The CDR3 contains 12 residues. The CDR3 is CASSELYNEQFF. The CDR3 nucleotides are TGCGCCAGCAGTGAGCTGTACAATGAGCAGTTCTTC.

J is TRBJ1-4 and V is TRBV5-5, with 7 nucleotides matching TRBD1. Trimming cost V 0 bases and J 8 bases; bases outside gene matches: 13. Per the germline V gene, CDR1 is SGHKS and CDR2 is YYEKEE (reference sequence). The CDR3 is 17 amino acids. The CDR3, as DNA: TGTGCCAGCAGCTTGGAGGGACAGCGGAGGGCAATGGAAAAACTGTTTTTT. Translating gives CASSLEGQRRAMEKLFF.

The rearrangement links TRBV13 to TRBJ2-1; 10 positions agree with TRBD1. This CDR3 is built from 13 residues. Germline CDR1 reads PRHDT; CDR2 reads FYEKMQ (reference sequence). After removal of 8 bases from V and 4 bases from J, the junction contained 2 bases not matched to a gene. Written as DNA, the CDR3 is TGTGCCAGCGGACAGGGGGATTACAATGAGCAGTTCTTC. Translated: CASGQGDYNEQFF.

The chain employs TRBV4-1 and TRBJ2-5, with a possible D match to TRBD2 (6 bases). V shed 3 bases and J shed 5 bases, with 13 bases lying between them. This CDR3 contains 14 residues. Germline lookup yields CDR1 MGHRA and CDR2 YSYEKL. The CDR3 sequence is CASSQEARGETQYF. In DNA, the CDR3 is TGCGCCAGCAGCCAGGAAGCCCGGGGGGAGACCCAGTACTTC.

The V and J genes are TRBV29-1 and TRBJ2-2; no clear D. The germline CDR1 and CDR2 sequences are SQVTM and ANQGSEA. V was cut by 4 bases and J by 6 bases, with 9 bases left in between. There are 12 residues in the CDR3. CDR3 DNA: TGCAGCGTTGGTGGGTTAGCCGGGGAGCTGTTTTTT. Encoded protein: CSVGGLAGELFF.

The chain uses TRBV14 and TRBJ2-5; possible D gene TRBD1, 6 bases. CDR3 length equals 14 residues. V gave up 4 bases and J gave up 2 bases, with 11 bases separating them. Germline-derived CDR1 and CDR2 are SGHDN and FVKESK. The CDR3 nucleotides read TGTGCCAGCAGCCCGGGACAAATTCAAGAGACCCAGTACTTC. It codes for CASSPGQIQETQYF.

The chain combines TRBV6-5 with TRBJ2-7; either TRBD1 or TRBD2 may supply D (5 bases each). The CDR3 extends over 14 amino acids. The germline V gene has CDR1 MNHEY and CDR2 SVGAGI. V lost 6 bases and J lost 7, with 19 bases in between. The chain's CDR3 is CASSYRDGHWEQYF. DNA for the CDR3: TGTGCCAGCAGCTACCGGGACGGGCACTGGGAGCAGTACTTC.

This clone was detected only a few times. This chain uses TRBV7-9 with TRBJ1-5; tentative D call: TRBD1 (6 bases). Germline CDR1 reads SEHNR; CDR2 reads FQNEAQ (reference sequence). The CDR3 is 16 amino acids. V lost 0 bases, J lost 3 bases, and 12 bases lay in between. CDR3 DNA: TGTGCCAGCAGCTTAGCGCTGGCGGGGGCCAATCAGCCCCAGCATTTT. Its translation is CASSLALAGANQPQHF.

The chain couples TRBV13 to TRBJ2-7; weak D call: TRBD2 (5 bases). The germline V gene encodes CDR1 PRHDT and CDR2 FYEKMQ (reference sequence). The CDR3 covers 14 residues. V dropped 3 bases and J dropped 2 bases, with 11 bases sitting between them. As DNA, the CDR3 is TGTGCCAGCAGCTTTCGAGGGATTCCCTACGAGCAGTACTTC. This encodes CASSFRGIPYEQYF. Drawing the rest from reference TRBV13 and TRBJ2-7, the complete variable domain is AAGVIQSPRHLIKEKRETATLKCYPIPRHDTVYWYQQGPGQDPQFLISFYEKMQSDKGSIPDRFSAQQFSDYHSELNMSSLELGDSALYFCASSFRGIPYEQYFGPGTRLTVT.

CDR3 sequence (DNA): TGTGCCAGCACCCCAGGGTCTAGCGGGAGGAACGGGGAGCTGTTTTTT. Encoded protein: CASTPGSSGRNGELFF. V gene TRBV27 combines with J gene TRBJ2-2; 11 bases agree with TRBD2. Trimming removed 7 bases from V and 7 bases from J; junction bases left unmatched: 11. Germline CDR1 MNHEY, CDR2 SMNVEV (reference sequence). This CDR3 has 16 residues.